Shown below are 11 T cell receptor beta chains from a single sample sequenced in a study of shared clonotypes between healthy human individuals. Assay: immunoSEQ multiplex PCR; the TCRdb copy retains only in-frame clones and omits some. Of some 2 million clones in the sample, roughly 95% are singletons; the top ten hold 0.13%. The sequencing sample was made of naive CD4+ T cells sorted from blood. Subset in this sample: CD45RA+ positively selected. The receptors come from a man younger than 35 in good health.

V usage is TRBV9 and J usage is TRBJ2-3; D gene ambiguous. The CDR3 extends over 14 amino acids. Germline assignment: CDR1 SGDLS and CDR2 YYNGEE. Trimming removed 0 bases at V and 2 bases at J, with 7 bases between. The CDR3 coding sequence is TGTGCCAGCAGCGTAGACTCCCTCACAGATACGCAGTATTTT. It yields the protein CASSVDSLTDTQYF.

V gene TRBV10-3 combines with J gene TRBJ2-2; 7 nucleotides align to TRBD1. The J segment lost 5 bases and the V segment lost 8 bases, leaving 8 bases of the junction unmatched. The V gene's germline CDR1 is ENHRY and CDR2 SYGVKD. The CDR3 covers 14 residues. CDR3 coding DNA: TGTGCCATCGGAGGCAAGGGGGCTACCGGGGAGCTGTTTTTT. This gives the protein CAIGGKGATGELFF.

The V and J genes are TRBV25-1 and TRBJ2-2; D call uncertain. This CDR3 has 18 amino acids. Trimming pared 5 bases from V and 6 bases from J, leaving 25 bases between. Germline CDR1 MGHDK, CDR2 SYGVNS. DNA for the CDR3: TGTGCCAGCAGTTCCACTCGGACGGTCGGTAGTTTGCCCGGGGAGCTGTTTTTT. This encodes CASSSTRTVGSLPGELFF. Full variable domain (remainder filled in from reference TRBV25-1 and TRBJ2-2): EADIYQTPRYLVIGTGKKITLECSQTMGHDKMYWYQQDPGMELHLIHYSYGVNSTEKGDLSSESTVSRIRTEHFPLTLESARPSHTSQYLCASSSTRTVGSLPGELFFGEGSRLTVL.

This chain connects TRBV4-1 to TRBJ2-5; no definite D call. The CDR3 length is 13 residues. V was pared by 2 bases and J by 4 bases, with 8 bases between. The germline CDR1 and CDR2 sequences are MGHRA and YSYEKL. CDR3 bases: TGCGCCAGCAGCCAAACCCGAGGAGAGACCCAGTACTTC. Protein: CASSQTRGETQYF.

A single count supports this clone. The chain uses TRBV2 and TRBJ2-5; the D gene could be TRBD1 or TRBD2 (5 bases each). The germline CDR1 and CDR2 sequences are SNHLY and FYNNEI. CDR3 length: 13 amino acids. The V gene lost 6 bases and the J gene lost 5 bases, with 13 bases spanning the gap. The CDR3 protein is CASRLVREETQYF. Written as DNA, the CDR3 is TGTGCCAGCAGATTAGTCAGGGAGGAGACCCAGTACTTC.

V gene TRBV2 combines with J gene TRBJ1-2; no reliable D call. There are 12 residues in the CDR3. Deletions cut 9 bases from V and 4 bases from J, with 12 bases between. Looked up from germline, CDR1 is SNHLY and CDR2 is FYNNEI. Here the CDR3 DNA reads TGTGCCAGTGCGGCGGGCAGCTATGGCTACACCTTC. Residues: CASAAGSYGYTF. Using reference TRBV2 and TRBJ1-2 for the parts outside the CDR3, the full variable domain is EPEVTQTPSHQVTQMGQEVILRCVPISNHLYFYWYRQILGQKVEFLVSFYNNEISEKSEIFDDQFSVERPDGSNFTLKIRSTKLEDSAMYFCASAAGSYGYTFGSGTRLTVV.

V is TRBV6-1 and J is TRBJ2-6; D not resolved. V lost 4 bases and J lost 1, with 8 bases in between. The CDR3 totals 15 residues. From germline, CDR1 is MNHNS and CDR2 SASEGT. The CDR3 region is CASSALGSGANVLTF. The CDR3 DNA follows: TGTGCCAGCAGTGCTCTGGGTTCTGGGGCCAACGTCCTGACTTTC.

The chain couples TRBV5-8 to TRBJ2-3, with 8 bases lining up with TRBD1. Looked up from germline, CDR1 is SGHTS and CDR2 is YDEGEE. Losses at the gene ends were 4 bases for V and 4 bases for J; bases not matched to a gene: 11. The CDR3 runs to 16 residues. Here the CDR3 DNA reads TGTGCCAGCAGCCCCGGCGGCAGGGGGCGCGCAGATACGCAGTATTTT. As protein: CASSPGGRGRADTQYF.

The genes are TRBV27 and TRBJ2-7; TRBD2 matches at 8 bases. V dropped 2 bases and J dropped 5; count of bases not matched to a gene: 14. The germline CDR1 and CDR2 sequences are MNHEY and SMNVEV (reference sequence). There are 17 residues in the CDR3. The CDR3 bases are TGTGCCAGCAGTTTAAGACAGCGTTTAGCGGGGCCCGACGAGCAGTACTTC. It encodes CASSLRQRLAGPDEQYF.

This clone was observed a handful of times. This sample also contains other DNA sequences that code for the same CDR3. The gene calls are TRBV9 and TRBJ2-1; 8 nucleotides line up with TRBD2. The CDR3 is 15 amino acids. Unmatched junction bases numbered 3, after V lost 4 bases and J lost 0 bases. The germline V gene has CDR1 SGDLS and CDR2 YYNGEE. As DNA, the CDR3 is TGTGCCAGCAGCTTGAGCGGGAGCTCCTACAATGAGCAGTTCTTC. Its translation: CASSLSGSSYNEQFF.

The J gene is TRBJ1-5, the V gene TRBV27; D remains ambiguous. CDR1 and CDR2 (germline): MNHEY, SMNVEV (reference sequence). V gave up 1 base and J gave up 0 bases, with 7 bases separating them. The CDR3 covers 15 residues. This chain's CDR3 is CASSLWADSNQPQHF. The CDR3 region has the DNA TGTGCCAGCAGTTTATGGGCAGATAGCAATCAGCCCCAGCATTTT.